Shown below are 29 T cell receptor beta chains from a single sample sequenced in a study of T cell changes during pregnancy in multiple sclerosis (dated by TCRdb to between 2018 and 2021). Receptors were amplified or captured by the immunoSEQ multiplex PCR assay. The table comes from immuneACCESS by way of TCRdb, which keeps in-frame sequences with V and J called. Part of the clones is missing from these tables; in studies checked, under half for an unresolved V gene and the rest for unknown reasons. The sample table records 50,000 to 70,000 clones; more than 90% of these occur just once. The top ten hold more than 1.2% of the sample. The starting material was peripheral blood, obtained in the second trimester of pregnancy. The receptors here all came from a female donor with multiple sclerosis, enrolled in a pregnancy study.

The chain's CDR3 is CASSFPRGYNSPLHF. CDR3 nucleotides: TGTGCCAGCAGTTTCCCCCGAGGGTATAATTCACCCCTCCACTTT. The chain combines TRBV28 with TRBJ1-6; D call uncertain. The CDR3 spans 15 residues. The V and J ends lost 3 bases and 4 bases respectively, with 10 bases between them. Germline CDR1 reads MDHEN; CDR2 reads SYDVKM.

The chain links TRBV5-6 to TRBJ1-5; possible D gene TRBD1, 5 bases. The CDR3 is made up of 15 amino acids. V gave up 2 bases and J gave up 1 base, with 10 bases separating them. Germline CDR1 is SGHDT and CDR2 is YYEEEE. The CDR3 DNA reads TGTGCCAGCAGCTTCTTCGCAGGGAGCAATCAGCCCCAGCATTTT. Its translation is CASSFFAGSNQPQHF.

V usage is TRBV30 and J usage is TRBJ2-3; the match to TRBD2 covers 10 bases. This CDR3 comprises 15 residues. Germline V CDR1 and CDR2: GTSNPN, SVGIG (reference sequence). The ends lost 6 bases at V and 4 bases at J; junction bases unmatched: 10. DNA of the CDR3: TGTGCCTGCACATCCGGGACTAGCGTTTCAGATACGCAGTATTTT. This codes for CACTSGTSVSDTQYF.

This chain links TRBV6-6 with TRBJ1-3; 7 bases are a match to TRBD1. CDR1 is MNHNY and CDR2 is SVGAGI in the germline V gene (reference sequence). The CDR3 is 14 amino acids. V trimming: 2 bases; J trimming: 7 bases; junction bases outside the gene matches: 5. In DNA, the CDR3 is TGTGCCAGCAGTTACGGTGTAGGGGGCAACACCATATATTTT. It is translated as CASSYGVGGNTIYF.

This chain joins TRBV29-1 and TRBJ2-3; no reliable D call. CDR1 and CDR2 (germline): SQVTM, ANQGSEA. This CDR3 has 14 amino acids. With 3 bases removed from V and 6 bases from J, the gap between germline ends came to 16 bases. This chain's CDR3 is CSVELGSLRDTQYF. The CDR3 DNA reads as TGCAGCGTTGAGCTCGGTAGTTTACGGGATACGCAGTATTTT.

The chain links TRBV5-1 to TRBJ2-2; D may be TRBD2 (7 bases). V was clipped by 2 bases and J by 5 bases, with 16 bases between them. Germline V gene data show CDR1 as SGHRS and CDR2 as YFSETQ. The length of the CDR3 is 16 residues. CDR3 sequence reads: CASSLNTGRETGELFF. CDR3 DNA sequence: TGCGCCAGCAGCTTAAACACAGGGAGGGAGACCGGGGAGCTGTTTTTT.

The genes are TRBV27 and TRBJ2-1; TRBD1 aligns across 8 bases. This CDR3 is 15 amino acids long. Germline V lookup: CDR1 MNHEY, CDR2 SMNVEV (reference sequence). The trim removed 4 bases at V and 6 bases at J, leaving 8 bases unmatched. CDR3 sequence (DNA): TGTGCCAGCAGTTGGGGACAGGCAGTAGGCAATGAGCAGTTCTTC. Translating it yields CASSWGQAVGNEQFF.

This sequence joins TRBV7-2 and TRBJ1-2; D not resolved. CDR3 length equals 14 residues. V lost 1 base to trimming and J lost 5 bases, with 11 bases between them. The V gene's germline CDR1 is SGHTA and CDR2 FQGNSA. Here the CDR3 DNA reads TGTGCCAGCAGCTTAGGCACTGACTTATATGGCTACACCTTC. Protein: CASSLGTDLYGYTF.

This CDR3 reads CASRRRENTGELFF. As DNA, the CDR3 is TGCGCCAGCAGGCGCAGGGAGAACACCGGGGAGCTGTTTTTT. The rearrangement joins TRBV5-1 to TRBJ2-2, with a tentative D call TRBD1 (5 bases). This CDR3 contains 14 residues. The V and J ends lost 5 bases and 1 base respectively, with 9 bases between them. Germline-derived CDR1 and CDR2 are SGHRS and YFSETQ. Together with reference TRBV5-1 and TRBJ2-2, the CDR3 gives the full variable domain: KAGVTQTPRYLIKTRGQQVTLSCSPISGHRSVSWYQQTPGQGLQFLFEYFSETQRNKGNFPGRFSGRQFSNSRSEMNVSTLELGDSALYLCASRRRENTGELFFGEGSRLTVL.

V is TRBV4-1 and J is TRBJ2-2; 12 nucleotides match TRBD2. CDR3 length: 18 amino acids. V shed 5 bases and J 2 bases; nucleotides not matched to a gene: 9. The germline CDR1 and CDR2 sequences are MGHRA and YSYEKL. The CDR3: CASSTRLAGVTNTGELFF. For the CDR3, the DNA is TGCGCCAGCAGCACTAGACTAGCGGGAGTTACCAACACCGGGGAGCTGTTTTTT.

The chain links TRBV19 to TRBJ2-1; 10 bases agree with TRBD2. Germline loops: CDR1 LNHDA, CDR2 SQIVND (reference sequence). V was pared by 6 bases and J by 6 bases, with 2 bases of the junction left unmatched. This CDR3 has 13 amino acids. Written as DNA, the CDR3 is TGTGCCAGTAGGCCTAGCGGGAGCAATGAGCAGTTCTTC. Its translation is CASRPSGSNEQFF.

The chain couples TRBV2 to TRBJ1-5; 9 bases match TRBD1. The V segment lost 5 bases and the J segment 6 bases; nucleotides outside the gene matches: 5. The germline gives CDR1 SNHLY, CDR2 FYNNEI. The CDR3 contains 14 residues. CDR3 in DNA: TGTGCCAGCAGTCAAACAGGGGGCGGTCAGCCCCAGCATTTT. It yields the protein CASSQTGGGQPQHF. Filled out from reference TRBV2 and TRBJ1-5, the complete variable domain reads EPEVTQTPSHQVTQMGQEVILRCVPISNHLYFYWYRQILGQKVEFLVSFYNNEISEKSEIFDDQFSVERPDGSNFTLKIRSTKLEDSAMYFCASSQTGGGQPQHFGDGTRLSIL.

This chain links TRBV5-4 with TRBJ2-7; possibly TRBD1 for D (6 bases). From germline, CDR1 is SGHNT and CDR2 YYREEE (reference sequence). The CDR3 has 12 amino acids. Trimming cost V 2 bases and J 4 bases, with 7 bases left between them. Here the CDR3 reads CASSLQGYEQYF. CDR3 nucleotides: TGTGCCAGCAGCTTACAGGGTTACGAGCAGTACTTC.

The CDR3 spells CASSIGSGLGEKLFF. The CDR3 DNA follows: TGTGCCAGTAGTATAGGTAGCGGGTTAGGAGAAAAACTGTTTTTT. The chain is built from TRBV19 and TRBJ1-4, with D hard to call. CDR1 LNHDA and CDR2 SQIVND come from the germline V gene (reference sequence). V lost 1 base and J 8 bases, leaving 14 bases between the germline ends. The CDR3 extends over 15 amino acids.

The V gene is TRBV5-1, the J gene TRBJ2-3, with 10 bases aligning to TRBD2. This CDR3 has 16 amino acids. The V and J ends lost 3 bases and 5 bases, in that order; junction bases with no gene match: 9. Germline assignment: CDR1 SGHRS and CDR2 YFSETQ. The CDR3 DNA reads TGCGCCAGCAGCTCACTTCCAGCGGGAGGGGAAGATACGCAGTATTTT. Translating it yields CASSSLPAGGEDTQYF.

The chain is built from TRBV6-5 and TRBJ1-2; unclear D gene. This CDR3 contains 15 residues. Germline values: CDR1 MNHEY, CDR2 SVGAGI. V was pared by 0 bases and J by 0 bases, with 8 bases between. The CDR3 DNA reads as TGTGCCAGCAGTTACTCTCAGACTGCTAACTATGGCTACACCTTC. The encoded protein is CASSYSQTANYGYTF.

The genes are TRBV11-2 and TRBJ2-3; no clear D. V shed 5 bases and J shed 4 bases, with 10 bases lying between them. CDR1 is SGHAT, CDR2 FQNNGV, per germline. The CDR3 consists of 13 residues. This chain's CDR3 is CASSPFSSDTQYF. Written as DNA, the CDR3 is TGTGCCAGCAGCCCCTTTTCGTCAGATACGCAGTATTTT.

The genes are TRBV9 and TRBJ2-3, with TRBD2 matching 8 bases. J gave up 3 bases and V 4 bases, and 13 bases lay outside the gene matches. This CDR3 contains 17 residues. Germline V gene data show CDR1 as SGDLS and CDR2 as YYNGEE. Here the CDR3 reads CASSHPTSASGTDTQYF. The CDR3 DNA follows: TGTGCCAGCAGCCACCCAACCTCCGCTAGCGGGACAGATACGCAGTATTTT.

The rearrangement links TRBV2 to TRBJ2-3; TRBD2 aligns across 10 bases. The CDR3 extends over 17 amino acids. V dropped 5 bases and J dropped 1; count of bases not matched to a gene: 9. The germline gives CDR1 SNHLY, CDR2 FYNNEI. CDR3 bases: TGTGCCAGCAGTTTTCGAAAAAGCGGGAGGGGCACAGATACGCAGTATTTT. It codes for CASSFRKSGRGTDTQYF.

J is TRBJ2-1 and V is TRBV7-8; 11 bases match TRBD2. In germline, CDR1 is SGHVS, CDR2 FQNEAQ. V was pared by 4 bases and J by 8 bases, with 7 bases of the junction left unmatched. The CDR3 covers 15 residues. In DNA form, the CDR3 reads TGTGCCAGCAGCTCGACGACTAGCGGGATGTATGAGCAGTTCTTC. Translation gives CASSSTTSGMYEQFF. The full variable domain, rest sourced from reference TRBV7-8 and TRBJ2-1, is GAGVSQSPRYKVAKRGQDVALRCDPISGHVSLFWYQQALGQGPEFLTYFQNEAQLDKSGLPSDRFFAERPEGSVSTLKIQRTQQEDSAVYLCASSSTTSGMYEQFFGPGTRLTVL.

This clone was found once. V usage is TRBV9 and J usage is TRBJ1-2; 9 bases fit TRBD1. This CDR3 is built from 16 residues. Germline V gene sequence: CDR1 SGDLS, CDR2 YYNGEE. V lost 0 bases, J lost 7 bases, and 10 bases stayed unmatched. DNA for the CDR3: TGTGCCAGCAGCGTAGATGGAGGACAGGGGAGTGGTGGCTACACCTTC. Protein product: CASSVDGGQGSGGYTF.

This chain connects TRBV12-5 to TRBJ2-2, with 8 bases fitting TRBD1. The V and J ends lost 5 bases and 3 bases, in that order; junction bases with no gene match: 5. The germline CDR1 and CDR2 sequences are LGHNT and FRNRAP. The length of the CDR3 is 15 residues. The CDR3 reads CASGPGGFDTGELFF. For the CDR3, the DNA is TGTGCTAGTGGTCCAGGGGGCTTCGACACCGGGGAGCTGTTTTTT.

Here the CDR3 reads CASSQGVGRPQHF. The CDR3 DNA follows: TGTGCCAGCAGCCAAGGTGTTGGTAGGCCCCAGCATTTT. The chain joins TRBV14 to TRBJ1-5; D unclear. Germline V lookup: CDR1 SGHDN, CDR2 FVKESK. The CDR3 totals 13 residues. Trimming pared 1 base from V and 9 bases from J, leaving 10 bases between.

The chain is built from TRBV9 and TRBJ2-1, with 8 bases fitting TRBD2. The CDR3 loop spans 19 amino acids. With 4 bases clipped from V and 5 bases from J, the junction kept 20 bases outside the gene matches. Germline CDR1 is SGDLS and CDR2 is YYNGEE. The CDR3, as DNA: TGTGCCAGCAGCCCCGAGGGGTCGGGAGGGCGCAGTTTACACAATGAGCAGTTCTTC. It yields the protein CASSPEGSGGRSLHNEQFF.

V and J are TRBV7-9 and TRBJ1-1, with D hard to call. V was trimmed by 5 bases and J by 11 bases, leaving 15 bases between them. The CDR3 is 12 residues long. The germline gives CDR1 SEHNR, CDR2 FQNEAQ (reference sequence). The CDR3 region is CASSQDFRRAFF. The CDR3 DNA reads TGTGCCAGCAGCCAAGACTTTAGGCGGGCTTTCTTT.

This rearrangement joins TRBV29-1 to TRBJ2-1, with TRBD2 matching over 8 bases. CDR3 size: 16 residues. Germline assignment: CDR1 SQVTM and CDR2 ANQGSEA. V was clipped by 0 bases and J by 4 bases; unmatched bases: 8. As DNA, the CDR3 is TGCAGCGTTGAAGATATTGGAGCGGGGGTATACAATGAGCAGTTCTTC. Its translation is CSVEDIGAGVYNEQFF.

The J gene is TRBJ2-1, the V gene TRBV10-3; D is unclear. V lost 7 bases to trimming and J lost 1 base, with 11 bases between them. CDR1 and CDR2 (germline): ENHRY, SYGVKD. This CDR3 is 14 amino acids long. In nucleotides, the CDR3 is TGTGCCATCATTTACTCGCCTTCCTACAATGAGCAGTTCTTC. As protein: CAIIYSPSYNEQFF.

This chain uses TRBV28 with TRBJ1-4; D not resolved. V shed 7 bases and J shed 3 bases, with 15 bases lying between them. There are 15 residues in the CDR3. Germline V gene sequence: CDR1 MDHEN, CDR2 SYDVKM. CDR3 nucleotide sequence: TGTGCCAGCAAAAATGGCGGCGATCCTAATGAAAAACTGTTTTTT. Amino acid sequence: CASKNGGDPNEKLFF.

The CDR3 sequence is CASSLGLAGTYEQYF. CDR3 DNA: TGTGCCAGCAGCTTAGGACTAGCGGGAACCTACGAGCAGTACTTC. The V gene is TRBV11-2, the J gene TRBJ2-7, with 11 bases lining up with TRBD2. This CDR3 is built from 15 residues. The V segment lost 1 base and the J segment 2 bases; nucleotides outside the gene matches: 1. Germline V gene data show CDR1 as SGHAT and CDR2 as FQNNGV. The entire variable domain, with the rest obtained from reference TRBV11-2 and TRBJ2-7, is as follows: EAGVAQSPRYKIIEKRQSVAFWCNPISGHATLYWYQQILGQGPKLLIQFQNNGVVDDSQLPKDRFSAERLKGVDSTLKIQPAKLEDSAVYLCASSLGLAGTYEQYFGPGTRLTVT.